This T cell receptor beta chain was sequenced for a study of blood T cell repertoires in COVID-19. Data came from immunoSEQ multiplex PCR; TCRdb stores just in-frame clones and leaves some out. The sample holds over 150,000 clones, 91% seen once. V was clipped by 6 bases and J by 2 bases; unmatched bases: 5. The CDR3 covers 14 residues. Looked up from germline, CDR1 is LNHDA and CDR2 is SQIVND (reference sequence). The V gene is TRBV19, the J gene TRBJ2-3; 7 nucleotides match TRBD1. Source material: peripheral blood. This receptor was identified in a man between 45 and 60 years old with acute or convalescent COVID-19. CDR3 residues: CASSRQGVTDTQYF. The CDR3 region has the DNA TGTGCCAGTAGCAGACAGGGAGTCACAGATACGCAGTATTTT.